This TCR beta chain was captured in a study of blood T cells in healthy people across ages. Regarding the study as a whole: Higher diversity, along with more naive CD4+ cells, distinguished long-lived donors from aged donors. Unsorted PBMC material precluded a definitive naive versus antigen-experienced comparison.

A second about 7 to 11 cycle PCR used barcoded and J-beta primers. Tags on each cDNA molecule came from a template-switch adaptor with 12 random nucleotides. TCRdb itself ran the 5' RACE reads through MiXCR, one entry per CDR3 protein. The data contain around 990,000 distinct CDR3 sequences, 35% to 40% of them singletons. As concerns this clonotype: What it binds is not known.

Looked up from germline, CDR1 is SGHRS and CDR2 is YFSETQ. This CDR3 has 16 amino acids. The specimen was blood. The chain employs TRBV5-1 and TRBJ2-1; D is perhaps TRBD2 (6 bases). The DNA matches TRBJ2-7 better at its end, which makes the J call doubtful. This receptor was obtained from a man in his late teens or twenties in good health. The CDR3 protein is CASRLTSLSSYNEQYF. CDR3 sequence (DNA): TGCGCCAGCAGGCTCACTAGCCTGAGCTCCTACAATGAGCAGTACTTC.